Described below is a single T cell receptor beta chain sequence and its context. Its specificity is not known. The data belong to a study of graft-versus-host responses after intestinal transplantation. Study-level information: Recipients received multivisceral, liver-intestinal, or isolated intestinal transplants. Every one of the recipients received anti-thymocyte globulin induction and afterwards took tacrolimus and steroids for around 3 years.

Per germline, CDR1 SGHNT and CDR2 YYREEE (reference sequence). There are 14 residues in the CDR3. Deletions cut 4 bases from V and 2 bases from J, with 11 bases between. TCRdb keeps only in-frame clones here, not all; method: immunoSEQ multiplex PCR. The sample holds about 130,000 clones, roughly 92% seen once. The chain has TRBV5-4 and TRBJ2-3; D ambiguous. The receptor's source is a human donor who received an intestinal transplant. This sample comprised unstimulated CD4+ T cells sorted from spleen or lymph node cells, obtained before intestinal transplant. The CDR3: CASSRLDHTDTQYF. The CDR3, as DNA: TGTGCCAGCAGCCGTCTAGACCACACAGATACGCAGTATTTT.